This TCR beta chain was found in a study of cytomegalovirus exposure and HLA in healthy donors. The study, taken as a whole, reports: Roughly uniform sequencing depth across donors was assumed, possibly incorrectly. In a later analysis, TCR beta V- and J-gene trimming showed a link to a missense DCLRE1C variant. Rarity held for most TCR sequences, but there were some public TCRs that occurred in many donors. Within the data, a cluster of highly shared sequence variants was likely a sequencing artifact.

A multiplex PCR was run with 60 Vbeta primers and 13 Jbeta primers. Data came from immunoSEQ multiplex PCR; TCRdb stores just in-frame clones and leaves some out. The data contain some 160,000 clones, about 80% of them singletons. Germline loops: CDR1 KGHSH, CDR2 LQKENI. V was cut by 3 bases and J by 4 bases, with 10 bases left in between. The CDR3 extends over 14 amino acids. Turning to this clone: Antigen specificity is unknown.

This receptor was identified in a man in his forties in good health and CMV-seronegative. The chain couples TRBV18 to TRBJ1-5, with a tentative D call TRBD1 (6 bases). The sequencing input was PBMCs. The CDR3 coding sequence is TGTGCCAGCTCACCGTACAGGGATAATCAGCCCCAGCATTTT. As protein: CASSPYRDNQPQHF.